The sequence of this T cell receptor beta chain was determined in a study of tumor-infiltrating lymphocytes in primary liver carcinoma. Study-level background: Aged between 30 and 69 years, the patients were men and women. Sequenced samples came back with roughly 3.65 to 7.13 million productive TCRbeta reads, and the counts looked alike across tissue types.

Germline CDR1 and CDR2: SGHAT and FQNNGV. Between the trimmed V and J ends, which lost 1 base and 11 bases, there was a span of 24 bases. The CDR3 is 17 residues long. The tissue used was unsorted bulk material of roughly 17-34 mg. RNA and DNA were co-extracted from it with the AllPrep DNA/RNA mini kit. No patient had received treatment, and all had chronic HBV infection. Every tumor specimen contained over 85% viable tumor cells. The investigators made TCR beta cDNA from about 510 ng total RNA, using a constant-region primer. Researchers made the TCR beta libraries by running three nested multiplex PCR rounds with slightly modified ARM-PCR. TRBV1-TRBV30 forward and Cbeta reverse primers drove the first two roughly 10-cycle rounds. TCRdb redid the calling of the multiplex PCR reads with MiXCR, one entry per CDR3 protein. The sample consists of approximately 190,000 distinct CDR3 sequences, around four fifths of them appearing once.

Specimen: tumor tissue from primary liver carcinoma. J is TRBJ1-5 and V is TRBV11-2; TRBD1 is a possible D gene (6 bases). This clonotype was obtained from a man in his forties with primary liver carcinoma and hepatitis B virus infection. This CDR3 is CASSLVGLTGSNLSQHF. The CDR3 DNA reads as TGTGCCAGCAGCTTAGTAGGGCTAACAGGGAGCAATCTGTCCCAGCATTTT.